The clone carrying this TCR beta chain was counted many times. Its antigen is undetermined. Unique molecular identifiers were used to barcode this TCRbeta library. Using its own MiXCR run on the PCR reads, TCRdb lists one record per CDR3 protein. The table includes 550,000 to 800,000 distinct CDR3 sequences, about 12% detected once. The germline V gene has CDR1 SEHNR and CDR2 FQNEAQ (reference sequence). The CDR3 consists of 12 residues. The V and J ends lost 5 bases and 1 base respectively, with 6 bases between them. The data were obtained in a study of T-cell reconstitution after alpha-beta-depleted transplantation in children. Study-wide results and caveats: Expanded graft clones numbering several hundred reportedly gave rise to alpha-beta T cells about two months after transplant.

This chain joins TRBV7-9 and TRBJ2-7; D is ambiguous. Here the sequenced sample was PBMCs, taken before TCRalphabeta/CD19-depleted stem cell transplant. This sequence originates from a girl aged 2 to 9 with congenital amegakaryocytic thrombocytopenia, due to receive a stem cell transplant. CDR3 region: CASSQASYEQYF. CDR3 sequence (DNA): TGTGCCAGCAGCCAGGCATCCTACGAGCAGTACTTC.